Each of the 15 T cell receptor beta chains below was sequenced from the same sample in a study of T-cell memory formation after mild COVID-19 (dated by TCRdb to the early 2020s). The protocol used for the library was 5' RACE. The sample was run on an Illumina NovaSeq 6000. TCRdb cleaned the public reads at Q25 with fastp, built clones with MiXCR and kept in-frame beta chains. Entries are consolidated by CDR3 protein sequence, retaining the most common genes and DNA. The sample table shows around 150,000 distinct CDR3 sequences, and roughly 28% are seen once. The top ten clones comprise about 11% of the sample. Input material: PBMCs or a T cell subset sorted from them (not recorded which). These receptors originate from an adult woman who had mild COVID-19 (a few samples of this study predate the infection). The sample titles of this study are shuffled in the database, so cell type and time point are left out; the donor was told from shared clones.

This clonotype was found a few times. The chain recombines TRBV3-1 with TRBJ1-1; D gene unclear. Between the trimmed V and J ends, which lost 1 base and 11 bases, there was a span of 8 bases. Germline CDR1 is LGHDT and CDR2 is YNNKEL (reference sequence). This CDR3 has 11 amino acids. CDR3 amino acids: CASSQGSSAFF. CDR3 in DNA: TGTGCCAGCAGCCAAGGATCTTCGGCTTTCTTT.

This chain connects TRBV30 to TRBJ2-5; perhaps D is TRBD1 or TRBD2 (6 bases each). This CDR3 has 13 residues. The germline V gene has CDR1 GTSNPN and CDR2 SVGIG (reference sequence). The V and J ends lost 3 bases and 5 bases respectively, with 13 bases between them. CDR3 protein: CAWSGGLLETQYF. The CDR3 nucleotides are TGTGCCTGGAGCGGGGGCCTGCTGGAGACCCAGTACTTC.

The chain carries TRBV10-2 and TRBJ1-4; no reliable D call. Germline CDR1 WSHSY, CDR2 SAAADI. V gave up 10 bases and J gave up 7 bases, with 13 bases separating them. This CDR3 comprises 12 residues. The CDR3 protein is CATTSSGEKLFF. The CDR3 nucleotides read TGCGCCACCACCTCATCGGGTGAAAAACTGTTTTTT.

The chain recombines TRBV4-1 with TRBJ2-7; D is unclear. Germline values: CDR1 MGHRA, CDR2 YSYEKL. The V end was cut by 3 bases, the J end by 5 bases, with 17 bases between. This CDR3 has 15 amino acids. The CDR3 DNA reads TGCGCCAGCAGCCACACACCACTCCAGGTCCACGAGCAGTACTTC. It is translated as CASSHTPLQVHEQYF.

The CDR3 DNA sequence: TGTGCCAGCAGCTTGGGGGGAAGCTATGGCTACACCTTC. It is translated as CASSLGGSYGYTF. The gene calls are TRBV7-2 and TRBJ1-2; a possible D gene is TRBD1 (5 bases). This CDR3 has 13 residues. Trimming shortened V by 3 bases and J by 4 bases, and 9 bases separated the two germline ends. The germline CDR1 and CDR2 sequences are SGHTA and FQGNSA.

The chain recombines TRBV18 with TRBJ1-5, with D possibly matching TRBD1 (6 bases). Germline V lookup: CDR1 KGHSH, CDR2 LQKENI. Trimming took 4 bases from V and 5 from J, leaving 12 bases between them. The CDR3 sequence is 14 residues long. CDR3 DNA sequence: TGTGCCAGCTCACGACGGACAGACTATCAGCCCCAGCATTTT. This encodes CASSRRTDYQPQHF.

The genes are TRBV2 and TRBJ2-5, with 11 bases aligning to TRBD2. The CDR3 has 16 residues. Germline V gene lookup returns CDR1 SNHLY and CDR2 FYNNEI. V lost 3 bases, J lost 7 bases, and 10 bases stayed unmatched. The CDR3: CASSDEGLAEWGTQYF. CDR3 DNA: TGTGCCAGCAGTGATGAGGGACTAGCGGAGTGGGGGACCCAGTACTTC.

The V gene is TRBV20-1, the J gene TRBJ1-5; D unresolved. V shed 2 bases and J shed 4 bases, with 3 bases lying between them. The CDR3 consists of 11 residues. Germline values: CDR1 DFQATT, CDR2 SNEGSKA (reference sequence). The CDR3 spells CSARRNQPQHF. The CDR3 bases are TGCAGTGCTAGAAGGAATCAGCCCCAGCATTTT.

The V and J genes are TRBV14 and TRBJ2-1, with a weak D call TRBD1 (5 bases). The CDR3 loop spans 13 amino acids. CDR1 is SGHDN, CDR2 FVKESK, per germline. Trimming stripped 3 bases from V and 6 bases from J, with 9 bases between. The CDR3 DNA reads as TGTGCCAGCAGCCAGCAGCAGGGCAATGAGCAGTTCTTC. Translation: CASSQQQGNEQFF.

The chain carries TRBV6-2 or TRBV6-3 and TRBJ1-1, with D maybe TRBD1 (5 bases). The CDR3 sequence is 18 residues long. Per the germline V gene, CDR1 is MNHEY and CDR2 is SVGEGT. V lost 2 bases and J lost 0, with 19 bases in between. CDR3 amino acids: CASSYRFRGHLMNTEAFF. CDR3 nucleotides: TGTGCCAGCAGTTACAGATTCAGAGGACACCTCATGAACACTGAAGCTTTCTTT.

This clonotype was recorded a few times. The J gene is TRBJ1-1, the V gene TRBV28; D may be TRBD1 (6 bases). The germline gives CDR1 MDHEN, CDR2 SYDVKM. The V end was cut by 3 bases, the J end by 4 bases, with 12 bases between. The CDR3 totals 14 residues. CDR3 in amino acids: CASSFGGRVTEAFF. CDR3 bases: TGTGCCAGCAGTTTCGGGGGGCGCGTCACTGAAGCTTTCTTT.

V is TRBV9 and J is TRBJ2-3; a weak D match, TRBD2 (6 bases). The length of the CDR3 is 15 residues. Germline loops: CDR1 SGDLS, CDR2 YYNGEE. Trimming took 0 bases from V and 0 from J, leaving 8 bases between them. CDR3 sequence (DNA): TGTGCCAGCAGCGTAGCGAGCGGGAGCACAGATACGCAGTATTTT. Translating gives CASSVASGSTDTQYF.

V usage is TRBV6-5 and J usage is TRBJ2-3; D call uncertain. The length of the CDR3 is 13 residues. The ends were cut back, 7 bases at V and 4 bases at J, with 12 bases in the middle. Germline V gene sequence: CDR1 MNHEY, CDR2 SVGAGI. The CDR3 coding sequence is TGTGCCAGCACCTTGCCGGGTGCAGATACGCAGTATTTT. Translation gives CASTLPGADTQYF.

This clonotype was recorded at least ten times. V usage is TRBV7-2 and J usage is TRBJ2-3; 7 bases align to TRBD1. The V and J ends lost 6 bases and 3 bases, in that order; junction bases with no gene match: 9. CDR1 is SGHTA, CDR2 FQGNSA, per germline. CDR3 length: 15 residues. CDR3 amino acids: CASSATPRGTDTQYF. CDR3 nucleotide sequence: TGTGCCAGCAGTGCAACGCCCAGGGGGACAGATACGCAGTATTTT.

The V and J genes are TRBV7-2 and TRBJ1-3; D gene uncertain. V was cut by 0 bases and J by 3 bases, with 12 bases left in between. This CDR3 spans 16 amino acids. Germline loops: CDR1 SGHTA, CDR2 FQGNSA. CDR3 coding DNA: TGTGCCAGCAGCTTAGCAACAGCCCCAAATGGAAACACCATATATTTT. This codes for CASSLATAPNGNTIYF. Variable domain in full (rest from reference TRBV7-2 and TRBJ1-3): GAGVSQSPSNKVTEKGKDVELRCDPISGHTALYWYRQSLGQGLEFLIYFQGNSAPDKSGLPSDRFSAERTGGSVSTLTIQRTQQEDSAVYLCASSLATAPNGNTIYFGEGSWLTVV.